Detailed here is one TCR beta chain. The data derive from a study of CD8+ T cells in alopecia areata. Study background: For the treated group, dosing was oral tofacitinib at 5 to 10 mg twice daily.

The sample's treatment: oral pan-JAK inhibitor, 5-10 mg twice daily. As the sequencing template, cDNA was produced by extracting RNA and reverse transcribing it. Clones were sequenced by immunoSEQ multiplex PCR, and TCRdb holds only the in-frame ones, with some missing. This sample has some 240,000 clones, with more than 45% found just once. CDR1 is SGHTA and CDR2 is FQGNSA in the germline V gene. Trimming cost V 4 bases and J 3 bases, with 9 bases left between them. The CDR3 is made up of 13 amino acids. The chain couples TRBV7-2 to TRBJ2-5, with a possible D match to TRBD1 (5 bases). The TCR was taken from a human donor with alopecia areata. The material was CD4+ T cells sorted from blood, obtained at week 4, from a patient treated with tofacitinib. CDR3 amino acids: CASSSAREETQYF. The CDR3 bases are TGTGCCAGCAGCTCCGCCAGGGAAGAGACCCAGTACTTC.